What follows is one TCR beta chain and its context. The antigen is not known. This sample was taken from a study of cytomegalovirus exposure and HLA in healthy donors. The study, taken as a whole, reports: The study flagged some 170 TCR beta chains as cytomegalovirus-associated.

PCR employed 60 Vbeta and 13 Jbeta primers. Measured with immunoSEQ multiplex PCR; TCRdb has only the in-frame clones, and not every one. The sample has about 100,000 clones; around 80% are singletons. Germline trimming cut 4 bases from V and 4 bases from J; bases unmatched to any gene: 13. Germline CDR1 SNHLY, CDR2 FYNNEI. This CDR3 region has 18 residues. This sequence joins TRBV2 and TRBJ2-5; 12 bases align to TRBD2. The TCR sequence derives from an older woman in good health and CMV-seronegative. Sequenced material: PBMCs. The CDR3 reads CASSGPTSGGLVGETQYF. In DNA, the CDR3 is TGTGCCAGCAGTGGACCGACTAGCGGGGGCCTGGTGGGAGAGACCCAGTACTTC.